Shown below are 29 T cell receptor beta chains from a single sample sequenced in a study of OX40 agonist ivuxolimab in advanced cancers. TCRdb keeps only in-frame clones here, not all; method: immunoSEQ multiplex PCR. The sample has tens of thousands of clones; roughly 92% are singletons. Specimen: CD4+ or CD8+ T cells sorted from blood, collected in a trial of the OX40 agonist ivuxolimab. The source is an adult with an advanced solid tumor such as melanoma, head and neck, liver or kidney cancer.

This chain links TRBV19 with TRBJ1-1, with TRBD1 matching over 7 bases. The CDR3 covers 16 residues. J was trimmed by 7 bases and V by 6 bases; bases with no gene match: 17. The germline gives CDR1 LNHDA, CDR2 SQIVND (reference sequence). CDR3 sequence (DNA): TGTGCCAGTAGAACCCTTTTGGGACAGCCTGGAGGTGAAGCTTTCTTT. Its protein is CASRTLLGQPGGEAFF.

The J gene is TRBJ2-1, the V gene TRBV7-2, with TRBD2 identical over 7 bases. V shed 5 bases and J 8 bases; nucleotides not matched to a gene: 6. The length of the CDR3 is 13 residues. Looked up from germline, CDR1 is SGHTA and CDR2 is FQGNSA. The CDR3 DNA sequence: TGTGCCAGCAGCCCGGCCGGGGGGTATGAGCAGTTCTTC. It translates to CASSPAGGYEQFF. Together with reference TRBV7-2 and TRBJ2-1, the CDR3 gives the full variable domain: GAGVSQSPSNKVTEKGKDVELRCDPISGHTALYWYRQSLGQGLEFLIYFQGNSAPDKSGLPSDRFSAERTGGSVSTLTIQRTQQEDSAVYLCASSPAGGYEQFFGPGTRLTVL.

The chain links TRBV27 to TRBJ2-3; 7 nucleotides match TRBD1. CDR1 MNHEY and CDR2 SMNVEV come from the germline V gene (reference sequence). CDR3 length equals 15 residues. The trim removed 5 bases at V and 1 base at J, leaving 6 bases unmatched. The CDR3 protein is CASSPRGLGTDTQYF. CDR3 bases: TGTGCCAGCAGTCCTAGGGGGCTTGGCACAGATACGCAGTATTTT.

This chain connects TRBV2 to TRBJ1-5; D call uncertain. V was trimmed by 3 bases and J by 2 bases, leaving 8 bases between them. The germline gives CDR1 SNHLY, CDR2 FYNNEI. The CDR3 is 14 residues long. The CDR3 reads CASSELRRNQPQHF. The DNA of the CDR3 is TGTGCCAGCAGTGAGTTACGTCGCAATCAGCCCCAGCATTTT.

The chain carries TRBV28 and TRBJ1-2; unclear D gene. The germline V gene has CDR1 MDHEN and CDR2 SYDVKM. This CDR3 has 11 amino acids. Trimming took 5 bases from V and 8 from J, leaving 9 bases between them. The CDR3 nucleotides are TGTGCCAGCAGTAGGGCGGGAGGCTACACCTTC. Its translation is CASSRAGGYTF.

The V and J genes are TRBV19 and TRBJ1-5; D remains ambiguous. Trimming removed 4 bases at V and 0 bases at J, with 10 bases between. This CDR3 comprises 15 residues. The germline V gene encodes CDR1 LNHDA and CDR2 SQIVND (reference sequence). The CDR3 loop reads CASSTDGDSNQPQHF. The CDR3 coding sequence is TGTGCCAGTAGTACAGACGGAGATAGCAATCAGCCCCAGCATTTT.

This CDR3 is CASSDLASGPLNTIYF. The DNA of the CDR3 is TGTGCCAGCAGTGACCTAGCCTCGGGACCCTTAAACACCATATATTTT. This chain joins TRBV28 and TRBJ1-3; the D gene is possibly TRBD1 (5 bases). Germline lookup yields CDR1 MDHEN and CDR2 SYDVKM. Trimming shortened V by 5 bases and J by 6 bases, and 20 bases separated the two germline ends. There are 16 residues in the CDR3.

The chain carries TRBV11-2 and TRBJ1-4; D not certain. Looked up from germline, CDR1 is SGHAT and CDR2 is FQNNGV. Trimming shortened V by 5 bases and J by 3 bases, and 13 bases separated the two germline ends. There are 15 residues in the CDR3. This chain's CDR3 is CASSLGLGSNEKLFF. The CDR3, as DNA: TGTGCCAGCAGCCTGGGCCTCGGATCTAATGAAAAACTGTTTTTT.

This clone was recorded a few times. The chain recombines TRBV10-1 with TRBJ2-5, with no clear D. Per the germline V gene, CDR1 is WNHNN and CDR2 is SYGVQD (reference sequence). V was trimmed by 1 base and J by 0 bases, leaving 6 bases between them. The CDR3 consists of 14 residues. The CDR3 sequence: CASSEYRDQETQYF. CDR3 bases: TGCGCCAGCAGTGAGTACCGCGACCAAGAGACCCAGTACTTC.

The rearrangement links TRBV5-8 to TRBJ2-5; the match to TRBD1 covers 8 bases. The CDR3 extends over 14 amino acids. Unmatched junction bases numbered 7, after V lost 4 bases and J lost 5 bases. Germline V CDR1 and CDR2: SGHTS, YDEGEE. The CDR3 reads CASSPKDRAETQYF. The CDR3 nucleotides read TGTGCCAGCAGCCCTAAGGACAGGGCGGAGACCCAGTACTTC.

This chain connects TRBV27 to TRBJ2-3; D possibly matches TRBD1 or TRBD2 (6 bases each). Trimming removed 2 bases from V and 6 bases from J, with 12 bases in between. CDR1 MNHEY and CDR2 SMNVEV come from the germline V gene (reference sequence). This CDR3 is built from 14 residues. The CDR3 nucleotides are TGTGCCAGCAGTTTACTTAGAGGGGGGGATACGCAGTATTTT. It encodes CASSLLRGGDTQYF.

The chain carries TRBV28 and TRBJ1-2; D uncertain. The germline V gene encodes CDR1 MDHEN and CDR2 SYDVKM. The CDR3 sequence is 15 residues long. Trimming removed 6 bases at V and 0 bases at J, with 14 bases between. CDR3 nucleotides: TGTGCCAGCAGATTGTTTGACGGAGCTAACTATGGCTACACCTTC. The encoded protein is CASRLFDGANYGYTF.

The sample holds one count of this clone. CDR3 sequence (DNA): TGTGCCAGCAGCCGAAGACAGGATCTCACAGATACGCAGTATTTT. It is translated as CASSRRQDLTDTQYF. V usage is TRBV5-4 and J usage is TRBJ2-3, with a possible D match to TRBD1 (6 bases). The CDR3 runs 15 residues. The V gene lost 4 bases and the J gene lost 2 bases, with 14 bases spanning the gap. Germline V gene lookup returns CDR1 SGHNT and CDR2 YYREEE (reference sequence).

This chain uses TRBV15 with TRBJ2-7, with D possibly being TRBD1 (6 bases). V dropped 0 bases and J dropped 0 bases, with 6 bases sitting between them. This CDR3 spans 14 amino acids. Per the germline V gene, CDR1 is LNHNV and CDR2 is YYDKDF (reference sequence). Here the CDR3 reads CATSREGGSYEQYF. CDR3 in DNA: TGTGCCACCAGCAGAGAAGGGGGCTCCTACGAGCAGTACTTC.

V is TRBV18 and J is TRBJ1-4; the D gene is possibly TRBD1 (6 bases). V gave up 3 bases and J gave up 4 bases, with 12 bases separating them. Per germline, CDR1 KGHSH and CDR2 LQKENI. The CDR3 has 15 residues. The CDR3 DNA is TGTGCCAGCTCACCCCAATTAGGGGGTAATGAAAAACTGTTTTTT. Protein: CASSPQLGGNEKLFF.

This clone was seen a few times. The rearrangement uses TRBV18 and TRBJ1-1; D gene unclear. CDR1 is KGHSH, CDR2 LQKENI, per germline. The CDR3 is 14 amino acids. Trimming shortened V by 3 bases and J by 8 bases, and 16 bases separated the two germline ends. In nucleotides, the CDR3 is TGTGCCAGCTCACCGGATTACAGCAGAACGGAAGCTTTCTTT. Translated: CASSPDYSRTEAFF.

This clone has just one count. This chain connects TRBV5-1 to TRBJ2-7; tentative D call: TRBD2 (6 bases). This CDR3 is built from 15 residues. With 4 bases removed from V and 7 bases from J, the gap between germline ends came to 21 bases. Germline V CDR1 and CDR2: SGHRS, YFSETQ. The CDR3 is CASSPGPGEKWEQYF. The CDR3 coding sequence is TGCGCCAGCAGCCCGGGCCCGGGGGAGAAGTGGGAGCAGTACTTC.

Only one count was recorded for this clone. The rearrangement joins TRBV27 to TRBJ2-1, with no clear D. The V end lost 2 bases, the J end lost 8 bases, and 16 bases lay between the germline ends. The germline V gene has CDR1 MNHEY and CDR2 SMNVEV (reference sequence). The CDR3 length is 15 residues. The CDR3 coding sequence is TGTGCCAGCAGTTTAGCCCTCAGGCGGCCCCATGAGCAGTTCTTC. Residues: CASSLALRRPHEQFF.

The chain couples TRBV6-6 to TRBJ1-2; TRBD1 matches at 8 bases. Trimming removed 10 bases from V and 6 bases from J; junction bases left unmatched: 7. This CDR3 comprises 12 residues. The germline gives CDR1 MNHNY, CDR2 SVGAGI (reference sequence). The CDR3 DNA reads TGTGCCACCTTTTTGACAGGGGATGGCTACACCTTC. Protein: CATFLTGDGYTF.

On this clone itself: At one end, the junction sequence differs from germline, possibly due to a read error. The chain combines TRBV7-7 with TRBJ2-6, with D perhaps being TRBD1 or TRBD2 (5 bases each). This CDR3 is built from 20 residues. CDR1 and CDR2 from the germline V gene are SSHAT and FNYEAQ (reference sequence). The CDR3: CASSLEAPGTIESGANVLTF. The CDR3 DNA follows: TGTGCTAGCAGCTTAGAGGCCCCAGGGACGATCGAATCTGGGGCCAACGTCCTGACTTTC.

In regard to this clone: In the same sample, other DNA sequences code for this CDR3. V is TRBV5-1 and J is TRBJ2-7, with a tentative D call TRBD2 (7 bases). The ends were cut back, 3 bases at V and 4 bases at J, with 14 bases in the middle. Germline V lookup: CDR1 SGHRS, CDR2 YFSETQ. There are 14 residues in the CDR3. CDR3 amino acids: CASSSLGGRYEQYF. The CDR3 DNA sequence: TGCGCCAGCAGCTCCTTGGGGGGGCGATACGAGCAGTACTTC.

This chain uses TRBV28 with TRBJ2-7, with a weak D call TRBD1 (6 bases). Germline CDR1 is MDHEN and CDR2 is SYDVKM. V lost 2 bases and J 2 bases, leaving 16 bases between the germline ends. This CDR3 comprises 16 residues. CDR3 sequence reads: CASSLPPGAGPYEQYF. CDR3 DNA sequence: TGTGCCAGCAGTTTACCCCCAGGGGCAGGGCCCTACGAGCAGTACTTC.

This clone was counted a few times. CDR3 coding DNA: TGTGCCAGCAGCTTAGACAGGGGGCTGACTGAAGCTTTCTTT. Translating gives CASSLDRGLTEAFF. The rearrangement links TRBV7-9 to TRBJ1-1, with TRBD1 matching 9 bases. Trimming at V came to 1 base and at J to 5 bases, leaving 2 bases not matched to a gene. CDR1 is SEHNR, CDR2 FQNEAQ, per germline (reference sequence). This CDR3 has 14 residues.

V gene TRBV28 combines with J gene TRBJ2-7; 11 bases map to TRBD2. With 1 base clipped from V and 0 bases from J, the junction kept 5 bases outside the gene matches. The CDR3 totals 17 residues. Germline CDR1 reads MDHEN; CDR2 reads SYDVKM. In DNA, the CDR3 is TGTGCCAGCAGTTTATTCCGACTAGCGGGGACCTCCTACGAGCAGTACTTC. This gives the protein CASSLFRLAGTSYEQYF.

The chain couples TRBV10-3 to TRBJ2-7; TRBD1 might be the D (6 bases). V was trimmed by 3 bases and J by 2 bases, leaving 11 bases between them. CDR1 is ENHRY and CDR2 is SYGVKD in the germline V gene. The CDR3 extends over 14 amino acids. The CDR3: CAISDGRGAYEQYF. The CDR3 DNA reads TGTGCCATCAGTGATGGCAGGGGAGCCTACGAGCAGTACTTC.

Only one count was recorded for this clone. The V gene is TRBV6-6, the J gene TRBJ1-2; D is undetermined. CDR1 MNHNY and CDR2 SVGAGI come from the germline V gene (reference sequence). V shed 2 bases and J shed 8 bases, with 12 bases lying between them. The CDR3 length is 13 residues. CDR3 protein: CASSYGQSGGYTF. CDR3 nucleotide sequence: TGTGCCAGCAGTTACGGGCAGTCTGGGGGCTACACCTTC.

CDR3 nucleotide sequence: TGTGCCAGCAGCGTTAGCGGGGGCTTTTACGAGCAGTACTTC. Translating it yields CASSVSGGFYEQYF. This chain links TRBV9 with TRBJ2-7, with 9 bases identical to TRBD2. The germline gives CDR1 SGDLS, CDR2 YYNGEE. The CDR3 is 14 amino acids. The junction had 4 bases not matched to a gene; V was cut back by 2 bases and J by 4 bases.

The chain couples TRBV7-9 to TRBJ2-2, with 7 bases matching TRBD1. Germline assignment: CDR1 SEHNR and CDR2 FQNEAQ (reference sequence). The CDR3 covers 19 residues. Trimming cost V 2 bases and J 6 bases; bases outside gene matches: 18. The CDR3 DNA is TGTGCCAGCAGCTTATCCTCCTTCACAGGGGCGGTTTGGGCCGGGGAGCTGTTTTTT. Translating gives CASSLSSFTGAVWAGELFF.

The chain has TRBV6-6 and TRBJ1-5; tentative D call: TRBD1 (5 bases). The CDR3 sequence is 13 residues long. Between the trimmed V and J ends, which lost 10 bases and 6 bases, there was a span of 16 bases. Germline CDR1 is MNHNY and CDR2 is SVGAGI (reference sequence). CDR3 in DNA: TGTGCCACCCATGGCAGGGTTGGTCAGCCCCAGCATTTT. Protein product: CATHGRVGQPQHF.